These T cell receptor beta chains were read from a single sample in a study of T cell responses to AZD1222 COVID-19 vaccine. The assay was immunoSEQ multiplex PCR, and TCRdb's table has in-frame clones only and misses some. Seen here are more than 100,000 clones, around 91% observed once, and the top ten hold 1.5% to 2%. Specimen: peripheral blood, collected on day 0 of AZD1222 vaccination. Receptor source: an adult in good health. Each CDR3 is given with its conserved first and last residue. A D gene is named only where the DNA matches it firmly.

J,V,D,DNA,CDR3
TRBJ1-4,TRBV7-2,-,TGTGCCAGCAGCTCCCGGACAGCAACTAATGAAAAACTGTTTTTT,CASSSRTATNEKLFF
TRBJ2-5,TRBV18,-,TGTGCCAGCTCACCACTATACCAAGAGACCCAGTACTTC,CASSPLYQETQYF
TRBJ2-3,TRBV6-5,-,TGTGCCAGCAGTTACACCAGACATCGTGGTCAGTATTTT,CASSYTRHRGQYF
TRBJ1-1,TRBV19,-,TGTGCCAGTAGACCCAGGTCGGACACTGAAGCTTTCTTT,CASRPRSDTEAFF
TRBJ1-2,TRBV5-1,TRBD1,TGCGCCAGCAGCTTGGGGACAGGGGACTTATATGGCTACACCTTC,CASSLGTGDLYGYTF
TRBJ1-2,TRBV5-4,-,TGTGCCAGCAGCTTGGTAGTGGGTACACGGGGCTACACCTTC,CASSLVVGTRGYTF
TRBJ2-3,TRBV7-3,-,TGTGCCAGCAGCTTTGGGGGTGGTACGCAGTATTTT,CASSFGGGTQYF
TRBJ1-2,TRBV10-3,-,TGTGCCACAAATTTGAGACAGGCTGACTATGGCTACACCTTC,CATNLRQADYGYTF
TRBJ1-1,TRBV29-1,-,TGCAGCGTTGCAGGAGGGGGTAGAGTCACTGAAGCTTTCTTT,CSVAGGGRVTEAFF
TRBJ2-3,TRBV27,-,TGTGCCAGCAGGACCGGGGCCCCAGATACGCAGTATTTT,CASRTGAPDTQYF
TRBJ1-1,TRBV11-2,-,TGTGCCAGCAGCCCAGGGACGGTGAACACTGAAGCTTTCTTT,CASSPGTVNTEAFF
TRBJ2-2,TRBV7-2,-,TGTGCCAGCAGCTCCCCTCGGACAGCGAACACCGGGGAGCTGTTTTTT,CASSSPRTANTGELFF
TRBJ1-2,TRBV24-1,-,TGTGCCACCAGTGATTCTCAGGACCCTAACTATGGCTACACCTTC,CATSDSQDPNYGYTF
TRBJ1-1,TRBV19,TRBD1,TGTGCCAGTAGTATAGAGCCGGGACAGGAGGGCTTGTGGGCTTTCTTT,CASSIEPGQEGLWAFF
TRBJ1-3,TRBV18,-,TGTGCCAGCTCAAGGGAGAGCTCTGGAAACACCATATATTTT,CASSRESSGNTIYF